The 25 T cell receptor beta chains below come from one sample, sequenced in a study of T cells in Graves' hyperthyroidism and ophthalmopathy. Amplification yielded TCR beta CDR3 regions, with RNA transcripts as the source. Using the HTBI primer set, a first-round RT-PCR was run on the TCR CDR3. TCRdb analysed the multiplex PCR reads with MiXCR anew, one entry per CDR3 protein. The sample contains roughly 380,000 distinct CDR3 sequences, roughly 13% of which appear only once. Material: blood. These receptors came from a woman aged 18-29 years with Graves' hyperthyroidism.

This clonotype occurred many times. The chain has TRBV11-2 and TRBJ1-5, with D possibly TRBD1 on 5 matching bases. The CDR3 spans 15 residues. Trimming removed 1 base from V and 5 bases from J, with 12 bases in between. The germline V gene has CDR1 SGHAT and CDR2 FQNNGV. Here the CDR3 DNA reads TGTGCCAGCAGCTTAGGAGGGGTTGGGGATCAGCCCCAGCATTTT. Protein product: CASSLGGVGDQPQHF.

This clonotype was seen ten or more times. The CDR3 region has the DNA TGCAGTGCTAGTTCTGCGACAGGGGGGTACGAGCAGTACTTC. Translation gives CSASSATGGYEQYF. V and J are TRBV20-1 and TRBJ2-7, with 9 bases aligning to TRBD1. The V gene end was trimmed by 3 bases and the J gene end by 4 bases; junction bases not matched to a gene: 7. The CDR3 is made up of 14 amino acids. Germline-derived CDR1 and CDR2 are DFQATT and SNEGSKA (reference sequence).

This clonotype was seen only a few times. V and J are TRBV5-5 and TRBJ1-2, with 9 bases lining up with TRBD1. The CDR3 spans 14 residues. The trim removed 3 bases at V and 3 bases at J, leaving 3 bases unmatched. Germline V gene sequence: CDR1 SGHKS, CDR2 YYEKEE (reference sequence). The CDR3 sequence: CASSSRDRDYGYTF. The DNA for the CDR3 is TGTGCCAGCAGCTCCCGGGACAGGGACTATGGCTACACCTTC.

This clonotype was counted at least ten times. J is TRBJ2-7 and V is TRBV2; 7 bases map to TRBD1. Germline V CDR1 and CDR2: SNHLY, FYNNEI. The CDR3 runs 13 residues. V lost 8 bases to trimming and J lost 1 base; unmatched junction nucleotides: 5. The DNA for the CDR3 is TGTGCCAGCCAGGACAGGCTGTCCTACGAGCAGTACTTC. Translation gives CASQDRLSYEQYF.

This clonotype was counted at least ten times. V and J are TRBV7-6 and TRBJ2-7; 9 positions match TRBD2. J was trimmed by 3 bases and V by 2 bases; bases with no gene match: 5. Germline CDR1 SGHVS, CDR2 FNYEAQ. The CDR3 totals 15 residues. The CDR3 DNA follows: TGTGCCAGCAGCTTAAGTAGCGGGAGTCGCTACGAGCAGTACTTC. Residues: CASSLSSGSRYEQYF.

V gene TRBV19 combines with J gene TRBJ2-7; TRBD2 agrees at 9 bases. This CDR3 region has 13 residues. Germline CDR1 reads LNHDA; CDR2 reads SQIVND (reference sequence). The V and J ends lost 3 bases and 6 bases, in that order; junction bases with no gene match: 3. Here the CDR3 reads CASSMGLASEQYF. The CDR3 DNA follows: TGTGCCAGTAGTATGGGACTAGCTTCCGAGCAGTACTTC.

The V and J genes are TRBV20-1 and TRBJ2-5, with 8 bases that match TRBD1. Germline V gene sequence: CDR1 DFQATT, CDR2 SNEGSKA (reference sequence). This CDR3 spans 17 amino acids. V lost 3 bases and J lost 5; bases outside the gene matches: 17. For the CDR3, the DNA is TGCAGTGCTAGGGATAAGGGTACTAGCCGGGACAGGGAGACCCAGTACTTC. As protein: CSARDKGTSRDRETQYF.

This clonotype was observed at least ten times. The CDR3 coding sequence is TGCAGTGCTTTTGGACAGGGGACTTTCTCCTACGAGCAGTACTTC. Its protein product is CSAFGQGTFSYEQYF. This chain links TRBV20-1 with TRBJ2-7, with 9 bases identical to TRBD1. In germline, CDR1 is DFQATT, CDR2 SNEGSKA (reference sequence). V was clipped by 5 bases and J by 0 bases; unmatched bases: 8. CDR3 length equals 15 residues.

The chain couples TRBV27 to TRBJ2-2, with TRBD1 identical over 8 bases. Germline V gene lookup returns CDR1 MNHEY and CDR2 SMNVEV (reference sequence). V lost 6 bases to trimming and J lost 5 bases; unmatched junction nucleotides: 5. The CDR3 is 14 residues long. CDR3 amino acids: CASSNRQGTGELFF. In DNA, the CDR3 is TGTGCCAGCAGCAACCGACAGGGGACCGGGGAGCTGTTTTTT.

This clonotype was counted many times. The chain joins TRBV28 to TRBJ1-2, with no clear D. Germline lookup yields CDR1 MDHEN and CDR2 SYDVKM. The CDR3 length is 14 residues. With 5 bases removed from V and 5 bases from J, the gap between germline ends came to 15 bases. CDR3 sequence: CASSLYWTGYGYTF. In DNA, the CDR3 is TGTGCCAGCAGTCTCTATTGGACGGGGTATGGCTACACCTTC.

This clonotype has more than one count but fewer than ten. The CDR3 protein is CSARGTPGDEKLFF. The CDR3 region has the DNA TGCAGTGCTAGAGGGACTCCGGGGGATGAAAAACTGTTTTTT. The chain recombines TRBV20-1 with TRBJ1-4; D possibly corresponds to TRBD1 (5 bases). The germline CDR1 and CDR2 sequences are DFQATT and SNEGSKA (reference sequence). The CDR3 is 14 amino acids. The V and J ends lost 1 base and 6 bases respectively, with 12 bases between them.

The gene calls are TRBV30 and TRBJ1-5, with unresolved D. The CDR3 sequence is 13 residues long. CDR1 is GTSNPN, CDR2 SVGIG, per germline (reference sequence). Trimming took 2 bases from V and 0 from J, leaving 5 bases between them. This CDR3 reads CAWSYSSNQPQHF. CDR3 in DNA: TGTGCCTGGAGTTACAGTAGCAATCAGCCCCAGCATTTT.

This clonotype has ten or more counts. The chain recombines TRBV12-3 or TRBV12-4 with TRBJ2-3; D perhaps matches TRBD2 (6 bases). The ends were cut back, 6 bases at V and 0 bases at J, with 16 bases in the middle. This CDR3 has 16 residues. The CDR3 DNA sequence: TGTGCCAGCAGACAAAGCCTAGCGACTAGCACAGATACGCAGTATTTT. Protein sequence: CASRQSLATSTDTQYF.

This clonotype appeared many times. The rearrangement uses TRBV6-1 and TRBJ2-7, with D perhaps matching TRBD2 (6 bases). V was clipped by 7 bases and J by 4 bases, with 17 bases between them. Germline V gives CDR1 MNHNS, CDR2 SASEGT. This CDR3 is built from 14 residues. The CDR3 nucleotides read TGTGCCAGCAACCACCGGGACTTTCCATACGAGCAGTACTTC. This encodes CASNHRDFPYEQYF.

The CDR3 coding sequence is TGTGCCAGCAGTTTAGTCCCAGGGTCCCCCACCGGGGAGCTGTTTTTT. This encodes CASSLVPGSPTGELFF. This chain joins TRBV27 and TRBJ2-2, with a possible D match to TRBD1 (5 bases). V was shortened by 2 bases and J by 4 bases, with 14 bases between the two germline ends. Germline V gene lookup returns CDR1 MNHEY and CDR2 SMNVEV (reference sequence). This CDR3 is 16 amino acids long.

This clonotype was counted many times. The rearrangement links TRBV20-1 to TRBJ2-7; D is possibly TRBD2 (6 bases). The V gene's germline CDR1 is DFQATT and CDR2 SNEGSKA (reference sequence). The CDR3 totals 12 residues. Trimming removed 3 bases at V and 3 bases at J, with 9 bases between. This chain's CDR3 is CSASPGGYEQYF. DNA of the CDR3: TGCAGTGCTAGCCCCGGGGGCTACGAGCAGTACTTC.

At least ten counts were recorded for this clonotype. The V and J genes are TRBV5-1 and TRBJ2-1; 7 nucleotides align to TRBD2. V dropped 4 bases and J dropped 3; count of bases not matched to a gene: 4. CDR1 is SGHRS and CDR2 is YFSETQ in the germline V gene. The CDR3 extends over 14 amino acids. The CDR3 loop is CASSRSGDYNEQFF. The CDR3 DNA follows: TGCGCCAGCAGCAGGAGCGGGGACTACAATGAGCAGTTCTTC. The full variable domain, rest sourced from reference TRBV5-1 and TRBJ2-1, is KAGVTQTPRYLIKTRGQQVTLSCSPISGHRSVSWYQQTPGQGLQFLFEYFSETQRNKGNFPGRFSGRQFSNSRSEMNVSTLELGDSALYLCASSRSGDYNEQFFGPGTRLTVL.

This clonotype came up many times. CDR3 in amino acids: CSANFGPAGEQYF. DNA for the CDR3: TGCAGTGCTAACTTCGGCCCAGCAGGCGAGCAGTACTTC. The chain is built from TRBV20-1 and TRBJ2-7; D is unresolved. V gave up 4 bases and J gave up 6 bases, with 16 bases separating them. The germline V gene encodes CDR1 DFQATT and CDR2 SNEGSKA (reference sequence). The CDR3 has 13 residues.

This clonotype was counted many times. The chain has TRBV7-9 and TRBJ2-3, with D maybe TRBD2 (5 bases). The CDR3 is 13 amino acids. The germline V and J ends were trimmed by 7 bases and 4 bases, with 12 bases remaining between them. Looked up from germline, CDR1 is SEHNR and CDR2 is FQNEAQ (reference sequence). The DNA of the CDR3 is TGTGCCAGCACCCCGGGGTCCTCAGATACGCAGTATTTT. It specifies CASTPGSSDTQYF. Together with reference TRBV7-9 and TRBJ2-3, the CDR3 gives the full variable domain: DTGVSQNPRHKITKRGQNVTFRCDPISEHNRLYWYRQTLGQGPEFLTYFQNEAQLEKSRLLSDRFSAERPKGSFSTLEIQRTEQGDSAMYLCASTPGSSDTQYFGPGTRLTVL.

The rearrangement links TRBV25-1 to TRBJ1-4; TRBD1 is a possible D gene (5 bases). This CDR3 has 12 amino acids. V lost 6 bases and J lost 8, with 10 bases in between. Germline lookup yields CDR1 MGHDK and CDR2 SYGVNS. The CDR3 here is CASSRGAEKLFF. The DNA for the CDR3 is TGTGCCAGCAGCCGAGGGGCGGAAAAACTGTTTTTT. The full variable domain, with the rest looked up from reference TRBV25-1 and TRBJ1-4, is EADIYQTPRYLVIGTGKKITLECSQTMGHDKMYWYQQDPGMELHLIHYSYGVNSTEKGDLSSESTVSRIRTEHFPLTLESARPSHTSQYLCASSRGAEKLFFGSGTQLSVL.

There are a few counts of this clonotype. The rearrangement joins TRBV5-4 to TRBJ1-1; D perhaps matches TRBD1 (5 bases). V shed 4 bases and J shed 11 bases, with 21 bases lying between them. The CDR3 has 14 residues. Germline V gene lookup returns CDR1 SGHNT and CDR2 YYREEE (reference sequence). The CDR3 nucleotides read TGTGCCAGCAGCGAGGGACCGAACGAAAATAAGGCTTTCTTT. This gives the protein CASSEGPNENKAFF.

There are many counts of this clonotype. The rearrangement links TRBV7-2 to TRBJ2-3; D remains ambiguous. The CDR3 runs to 14 residues. Trimming shortened V by 5 bases and J by 1 base, and 10 bases separated the two germline ends. Germline V CDR1 and CDR2: SGHTA, FQGNSA. The CDR3 coding sequence is TGTGCCAGCAGCGACCCCCATGGCACAGATACGCAGTATTTT. It specifies CASSDPHGTDTQYF.

The chain couples TRBV6-5 to TRBJ2-2; D remains unclear. Trimming took 2 bases from V and 0 from J, leaving 7 bases between them. Germline lookup yields CDR1 MNHEY and CDR2 SVGAGI. The CDR3 is made up of 15 amino acids. CDR3 sequence (DNA): TGTGCCAGCAGTTACCAAACAGCGAACACCGGGGAGCTGTTTTTT. Translation gives CASSYQTANTGELFF.

This clonotype was observed at least ten times. J is TRBJ2-1 and V is TRBV7-6, with 7 bases aligning to TRBD1. Germline CDR1 SGHVS, CDR2 FNYEAQ. CDR3 length: 16 amino acids. The J segment lost 2 bases and the V segment lost 2 bases, leaving 6 bases of the junction unmatched. CDR3 in DNA: TGTGCCAGCAGCTTATATGGGACAGTTCCCTACAATGAGCAGTTCTTC. This gives the protein CASSLYGTVPYNEQFF.

This chain uses TRBV2 with TRBJ1-1; D may be TRBD1 (5 bases). The CDR3 length is 13 residues. The V gene lost 6 bases and the J gene lost 1 base, with 9 bases spanning the gap. Germline-derived CDR1 and CDR2 are SNHLY and FYNNEI. CDR3 amino acids: CASRQEGNTEAFF. In nucleotides, the CDR3 is TGTGCCAGCAGACAGGAGGGGAACACTGAAGCTTTCTTT.